This T cell receptor (beta chain) is drawn from a study of T cell responses to AZD1222 COVID-19 vaccine. Only in-frame clones appear in the TCRdb table, and some are missing; sequencing was by immunoSEQ multiplex PCR. The sample has roughly 110,000 clones; approximately 83% are singletons. Turning to this clone: Other DNA sequences in the sample encode the same CDR3.

CDR3 length equals 13 residues. V was pared by 4 bases and J by 2 bases, with 6 bases between. Germline assignment: CDR1 LGHDT and CDR2 YNNKEL (reference sequence). Here the sequenced sample was peripheral blood, taken on day 0 of AZD1222 vaccination. This clonotype originated in an adult in good health. This chain uses TRBV3-1 (or the pseudogene TRBV3-2) with TRBJ1-5, with D hard to call. The CDR3 loop is CASSPRGNQPQHF. CDR3 bases: TGTGCCAGCAGCCCCCGGGGCAATCAGCCCCAGCATTTT.